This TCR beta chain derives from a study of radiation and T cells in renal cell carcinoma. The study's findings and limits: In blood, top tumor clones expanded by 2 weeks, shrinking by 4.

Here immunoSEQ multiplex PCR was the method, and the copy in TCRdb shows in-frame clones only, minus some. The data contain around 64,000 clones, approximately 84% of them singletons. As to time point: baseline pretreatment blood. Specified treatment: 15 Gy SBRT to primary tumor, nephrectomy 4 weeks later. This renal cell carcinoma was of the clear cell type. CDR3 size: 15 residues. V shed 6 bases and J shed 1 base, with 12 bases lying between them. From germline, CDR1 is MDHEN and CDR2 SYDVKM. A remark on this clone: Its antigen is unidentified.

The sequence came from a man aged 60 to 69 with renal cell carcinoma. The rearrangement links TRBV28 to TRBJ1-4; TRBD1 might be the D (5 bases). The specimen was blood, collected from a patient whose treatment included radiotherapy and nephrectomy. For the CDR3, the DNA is TGTGCCAGCAGGTCCCCGGGGGGAACTAATGAAAAACTGTTTTTT. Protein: CASRSPGGTNEKLFF.